The entry that follows covers one T cell receptor beta chain sequence. What it recognizes is unknown. Some clones are missing from TCRdb's copy, which holds only in-frame ones; the method was immunoSEQ multiplex PCR. The sample lists tens of thousands of clones, 75% to 95% occurring once. Trimming at V came to 5 bases and at J to 8 bases, leaving 11 bases not matched to a gene. From germline, CDR1 is SEHNR and CDR2 FQNEAQ (reference sequence). The CDR3 extends over 14 amino acids. This specimen belongs to a study of cytomegalovirus exposure and HLA in healthy donors. In the study overall: The 110 or so validation repertoires used the same platform as the 550 to 750 first-cohort repertoires, a later analysis reported.

Findings and limits, study-wide: High sensitivity and specificity were reportedly achieved when the classifier diagnosed cytomegalovirus status. In vitro assays verified that three CMV-associated chains recognized CMV antigens specifically. The study recorded 150 to 200 TCR beta chains that were cytomegalovirus-associated.

The genes are TRBV7-9 and TRBJ1-2, with 7 bases fitting TRBD1. This receptor was taken from a young woman in good health and CMV-seronegative. Sequenced: PBMCs. CDR3 DNA sequence: TGTGCCAGCAGCCCGGACAGGCCCGGGGGAGGCTACACCTTC. Its translation is CASSPDRPGGGYTF.